The 30 T cell receptor beta chains given below trace back to one sample, sequenced in a study of CD8 T cells in ankylosing spondylitis. No antigens are known for them. The study, taken as a whole, reports: Ankylosing spondylitis blood seemed to carry a telltale TCR beta motif made of about 8 highly homologous variants.

TCRdb recomputed calls from the 5' RACE reads with MiXCR, one row per CDR3 protein. The data show 400,000 or so distinct CDR3 sequences, 26% seen once. Sequencing used blood, either unsorted or a sorted T cell fraction (not recorded which). The receptors originated from a male donor with ankylosing spondylitis.

J is TRBJ2-2 and V is TRBV7-9; a possible D gene is TRBD1 (7 bases). The length of the CDR3 is 17 residues. Germline V gene lookup returns CDR1 SEHNR and CDR2 FQNEAQ (reference sequence). V lost 5 bases and J lost 5, with 21 bases in between. In nucleotides, the CDR3 is TGTGCCAGCAGCCCACGGCGCCAGGGGGGAAGGACCGGGGAGCTGTTTTTT. It translates to CASSPRRQGGRTGELFF.

This clonotype was observed a handful of times. The CDR3 DNA sequence: TGTGCCAGCAGTAAGCCCGGGTACGAGCAGTACGTC. It yields the protein CASSKPGYEQYV. The chain recombines TRBV28 with TRBJ2-7, with unresolved D. CDR1 and CDR2 (germline): MDHEN, SYDVKM. This CDR3 comprises 12 residues. V lost 5 bases and J 4 bases, leaving 9 bases between the germline ends.

The chain is built from TRBV12-3 or TRBV12-4 and TRBJ2-1; possible D gene TRBD2, 6 bases. V was clipped by 6 bases and J by 7 bases, with 16 bases between them. The CDR3 is 14 amino acids. In DNA, the CDR3 is TGTGCCAGCAGGGGGTCCGGGAGTAAGAATGAGCAGTTCTTC. Protein: CASRGSGSKNEQFF.

This clonotype was recorded a few times. The chain joins TRBV20-1 to TRBJ2-1; 8 bases align to TRBD1. V was clipped by 6 bases and J by 9 bases; unmatched bases: 13. Germline CDR1 is DFQATT and CDR2 is SNEGSKA (reference sequence). The CDR3 totals 14 residues. The CDR3 loop is CSAPRGQGGGEQFF. In nucleotides, the CDR3 is TGCAGTGCCCCTAGAGGACAGGGCGGTGGTGAGCAGTTCTTC.

This clonotype was counted only a few times. The V call is TRBV6-1, the J call TRBJ2-3; no clear D. The CDR3 consists of 14 residues. Germline CDR1 MNHNS, CDR2 SASEGT. Trimming took off 0 bases at V and 6 bases at J, with 10 bases between the two ends. CDR3 nucleotide sequence: TGTGCCAGCAGTGAAGCCGGTACTGGGGATACGCAGTATTTT. This encodes CASSEAGTGDTQYF.

This clonotype appeared once. The DNA for the CDR3 is TGCAGTGCTGTGGAGACCATGAGGACTGAAGCTTTCTTT. Residues: CSAVETMRTEAFF. V is TRBV20-1 and J is TRBJ1-1; no clear D gene. This CDR3 spans 13 amino acids. Germline CDR1 DFQATT, CDR2 SNEGSKA (reference sequence). The V gene lost 5 bases and the J gene lost 5 bases, with 15 bases spanning the gap.

There are a few counts of this clonotype. The chain employs TRBV12-3 or TRBV12-4 and TRBJ2-1, with a tentative D call TRBD1 (5 bases). The CDR3 consists of 14 residues. Trimming shortened V by 7 bases and J by 5 bases, and 15 bases separated the two germline ends. The CDR3 DNA follows: TGTGCCAGCACACAGTGGGCAGGGAACAATGAGCAGTTCTTC. Amino acids: CASTQWAGNNEQFF.

This chain links TRBV12-3 or TRBV12-4 with TRBJ1-5; TRBD1 matches 7 bases. The CDR3 contains 14 residues. Trimming removed 7 bases from V and 1 base from J; junction bases left unmatched: 4. This CDR3 is CASTWGQSNQPQHF. CDR3 sequence (DNA): TGTGCCAGCACCTGGGGACAGAGCAATCAGCCCCAGCATTTT.

The rearrangement joins TRBV7-2 to TRBJ1-2, with a possible D match to TRBD1 (6 bases). The CDR3 has 15 residues. Germline CDR1 SGHTA, CDR2 FQGNSA. Trimming removed 5 bases at V and 7 bases at J, with 20 bases between. DNA for the CDR3: TGTGCCAGCAGCGAGGATAGGGACAAGGGGATTGGCTACACCTTC. Translated: CASSEDRDKGIGYTF.

The CDR3 nucleotides are TGCGCCAGCAGCCCCAGTAACAGGGCCGACACTGAAGCTTTCTTT. Its protein product is CASSPSNRADTEAFF. The chain carries TRBV5-1 and TRBJ1-1, with a tentative D call TRBD1 (6 bases). Per the germline V gene, CDR1 is SGHRS and CDR2 is YFSETQ. V lost 4 bases and J lost 3, with 16 bases in between. CDR3 length equals 15 residues.

The sample holds a few counts of this clonotype. The V and J genes are TRBV5-1 and TRBJ2-5; 12 bases match TRBD2. Germline CDR1 reads SGHRS; CDR2 reads YFSETQ. With 4 bases clipped from V and 5 bases from J, the junction kept 9 bases outside the gene matches. The CDR3 has 16 amino acids. CDR3 sequence (DNA): TGCGCCAGCAGCATTCTAGCGGGAGGGCCTTTTGAGACCCAGTACTTC. This gives the protein CASSILAGGPFETQYF.

The rearrangement joins TRBV5-1 to TRBJ2-3; 10 bases line up with TRBD1. There are 15 residues in the CDR3. The germline gives CDR1 SGHRS, CDR2 YFSETQ. J was trimmed by 5 bases and V by 4 bases; bases with no gene match: 7. The CDR3 sequence: CASSVMGQGRDTQYF. DNA of the CDR3: TGCGCCAGCAGCGTGATGGGACAGGGGCGAGATACGCAGTATTTT.

The CDR3 spells CASSQTGGYTF. The CDR3, as DNA: TGTGCCAGCAGCCAAACGGGGGGCTACACCTTC. The chain employs TRBV4-2 and TRBJ1-2; D remains ambiguous. Trimming shortened V by 2 bases and J by 8 bases, and 6 bases separated the two germline ends. The V gene's germline CDR1 is LGHNA and CDR2 YNFKEQ. CDR3 size: 11 residues.

The V call is TRBV7-7, the J call TRBJ2-1; D is perhaps TRBD1 (5 bases). CDR3 size: 14 residues. Germline CDR1 SSHAT, CDR2 FNYEAQ (reference sequence). V gave up 0 bases and J gave up 9 bases, with 12 bases separating them. This CDR3 is CASSLAGQLSEQFF. In DNA, the CDR3 is TGTGCCAGCAGCTTAGCAGGACAACTATCTGAGCAGTTCTTC.

CDR3 DNA sequence: TGCAGTGCTCAGGACAGGGGGATGGTAGCTTTCTTT. This encodes CSAQDRGMVAFF. The chain recombines TRBV20-1 with TRBJ1-1; 10 bases match TRBD1. With V trimmed by 5 bases and J by 10 bases, 7 bases remained unmatched. This CDR3 is built from 12 residues. Per germline, CDR1 DFQATT and CDR2 SNEGSKA (reference sequence).

The J gene is TRBJ1-1, the V gene TRBV12-3 or TRBV12-4; a possible D gene is TRBD1 (5 bases). V gave up 6 bases and J gave up 4 bases, with 15 bases separating them. The CDR3 covers 14 residues. CDR3 protein: CASSLMGDGTEAFF. The CDR3 coding sequence is TGTGCCAGCAGCCTAATGGGGGACGGCACTGAAGCTTTCTTT.

This clonotype was observed a handful of times. The chain joins TRBV20-1 to TRBJ1-4; D is ambiguous. Germline V CDR1 and CDR2: DFQATT, SNEGSKA (reference sequence). This CDR3 is 14 amino acids long. V was cut by 2 bases and J by 0 bases, with 7 bases left in between. The CDR3 is CSARKDATNEKLFF. In nucleotides, the CDR3 is TGCAGTGCTAGAAAGGACGCAACTAATGAAAAACTGTTTTTT.

The chain carries TRBV24-1 and TRBJ2-1, with 14 positions matching TRBD2. Germline V CDR1 and CDR2: KGHDR, SFDVKD. The CDR3 is made up of 19 amino acids. The V and J ends lost 3 bases and 10 bases, in that order; junction bases with no gene match: 16. The CDR3 region has the DNA TGTGCCACCAGTGATACGCGTGTGGGACAGGGACTAGCGGGAGTAGAGCAGTTCTTC. Protein sequence: CATSDTRVGQGLAGVEQFF.

This chain joins TRBV5-1 and TRBJ1-5; TRBD1 matches 7 bases. Germline V gives CDR1 SGHRS, CDR2 YFSETQ. V lost 5 bases, J lost 2 bases, and 4 bases stayed unmatched. The CDR3 contains 14 residues. CDR3 region: CASRPDRGNQPQHF. As DNA, the CDR3 is TGCGCCAGCAGACCTGACAGGGGCAATCAGCCCCAGCATTTT.

The chain links TRBV20-1 to TRBJ2-3; D is tentatively TRBD1 or TRBD2 (6 bases each). CDR1 and CDR2 (germline): DFQATT, SNEGSKA (reference sequence). The CDR3 is 16 amino acids. V gave up 6 bases and J gave up 0 bases, with 19 bases separating them. This CDR3 reads CSALGGDIFSTDTQYF. As DNA, the CDR3 is TGCAGTGCATTGGGCGGGGACATCTTCAGCACAGATACGCAGTATTTT.

The table lists this clonotype with a few counts. The chain uses TRBV20-1 and TRBJ1-5, with D possibly TRBD1 on 5 matching bases. V was clipped by 5 bases and J by 7 bases, with 15 bases between them. CDR3 length: 13 amino acids. From germline, CDR1 is DFQATT and CDR2 SNEGSKA (reference sequence). The CDR3 here is CSAGRTKGQPQHF. The CDR3 region has the DNA TGCAGTGCTGGCCGGACAAAGGGGCAGCCCCAGCATTTT.

The rearrangement uses TRBV12-3 or TRBV12-4 and TRBJ1-1; 7 bases map to TRBD1. The CDR3 is 13 residues long. The J segment lost 6 bases and the V segment lost 6 bases, leaving 7 bases of the junction unmatched. The CDR3 DNA reads as TGTGCCAGCAGCCCGTACGACAGGGCTGAAGCTTTCTTT. Amino acid sequence: CASSPYDRAEAFF.

This clonotype has more than one count but fewer than ten. The chain combines TRBV7-9 with TRBJ1-1; perhaps TRBD1 as D (5 bases). Trimming took 7 bases from V and 8 from J, leaving 14 bases between them. The CDR3 runs to 12 residues. CDR1 and CDR2 (germline): SEHNR, FQNEAQ (reference sequence). Here the CDR3 reads CASTPGRSEAFF. The CDR3 DNA follows: TGTGCCAGCACCCCAGGGAGGTCAGAAGCTTTCTTT.

A few counts support this clonotype. The CDR3 DNA sequence: TGTTCCCCACCCCCCCGGCAGGACATTGAGGAGTCCCAGCATTTT. Protein: CSPPPRQDIEESQHF. The chain joins TRBV21-1 to TRBJ1-5. TRBV21-1 is a listed pseudogene. This CDR3 has 15 residues.

This clonotype has only a few counts. V is TRBV11-2 and J is TRBJ2-2, with TRBD1 matching over 9 bases. Germline lookup yields CDR1 SGHAT and CDR2 FQNNGV. Trimming removed 6 bases from V and 5 bases from J; junction bases left unmatched: 7. CDR3 length: 15 amino acids. CDR3 loop: CASRPPGQGTGELFF. In DNA, the CDR3 is TGTGCCAGCAGGCCTCCGGGACAGGGAACCGGGGAGCTGTTTTTT.

The sample holds many counts of this clonotype. The chain links TRBV5-1 to TRBJ2-1, with D possibly matching TRBD1 (5 bases). V lost 1 base and J 7 bases, leaving 6 bases between the germline ends. This CDR3 contains 12 residues. Germline V gives CDR1 SGHRS, CDR2 YFSETQ. Here the CDR3 DNA reads TGCGCCAGCAGCTTGCAGGGTAATGAGCAGTTCTTC. Amino acids: CASSLQGNEQFF.

V gene TRBV11-2 combines with J gene TRBJ2-1; 9 bases agree with TRBD2. The CDR3 is 17 residues long. V lost 2 bases to trimming and J lost 5 bases; unmatched junction nucleotides: 10. Germline V gene sequence: CDR1 SGHAT, CDR2 FQNNGV. CDR3 coding DNA: TGTGCCAGCAGCTTATTTAACAGCGGGAGGTCCCACAATGAGCAGTTCTTC. Its protein is CASSLFNSGRSHNEQFF.

This clonotype was seen a few times. For the CDR3, the DNA is TGTGCCAGCAGGAAAGCGGGGAGCTCCTACAATGAGCAGTTCTTC. Translation: CASRKAGSSYNEQFF. The chain carries TRBV12-3 or TRBV12-4 and TRBJ2-1, with 7 nucleotides matching TRBD2. V lost 6 bases to trimming and J lost 0 bases; unmatched junction nucleotides: 5. CDR3 length: 15 amino acids.

In regard to this clonotype: One junction end does not reproduce the germline sequence, and a read error may be involved. The CDR3 region is CASSWGPQGTQYF. DNA of the CDR3: TGTGCCAGCAGCTGGGGGCCCCAAGGGACCCAGTACTTC. J is TRBJ2-5 and V is TRBV7-9; maybe TRBD1 (6 bases). Germline V gene data show CDR1 as SEHNR and CDR2 as FQNEAQ (reference sequence). The CDR3 spans 13 residues.

This clonotype was counted a few times. V usage is TRBV6-1 and J usage is TRBJ2-7; 8 positions match TRBD1. This CDR3 spans 13 amino acids. V lost 4 bases to trimming and J lost 6 bases; unmatched junction nucleotides: 5. Germline loops: CDR1 MNHNS, CDR2 SASEGT. The CDR3 loop reads CASSGQGYLEQYV. CDR3 bases: TGTGCCAGCAGTGGACAGGGGTACCTCGAGCAGTACGTC.